Each of the 6 T cell receptor beta chains below was sequenced from the same sample in a study of blood T cell repertoires in COVID-19. The data were produced by immunoSEQ multiplex PCR, yet TCRdb's version contains in-frame clones alone and is incomplete. The data hold approximately 170,000 clones, with around 84% observed a single time. Specimen: peripheral blood. Receptors originate from a woman in her sixties or seventies with COVID-19, enrolled during active disease.

This clone showed up many times. The V and J genes are TRBV11-2 and TRBJ1-1, with a tentative D call TRBD1 (5 bases). V was cut by 6 bases and J by 4 bases, with 15 bases left in between. The CDR3 loop spans 14 amino acids. Germline V gene data show CDR1 as SGHAT and CDR2 as FQNNGV. The CDR3 here is CASRPGYVATEAFF. In DNA form, the CDR3 reads TGTGCCAGCAGGCCAGGGTATGTAGCCACTGAAGCTTTCTTT. The full variable domain, rest sourced from reference TRBV11-2 and TRBJ1-1, is EAGVAQSPRYKIIEKRQSVAFWCNPISGHATLYWYQQILGQGPKLLIQFQNNGVVDDSQLPKDRFSAERLKGVDSTLKIQPAKLEDSAVYLCASRPGYVATEAFFGQGTRLTVV.

The J gene is TRBJ1-2, the V gene TRBV7-3, with 9 bases fitting TRBD1. J gave up 8 bases and V 6 bases, and 19 bases lay outside the gene matches. Germline-derived CDR1 and CDR2 are SGHTA and FQGTGA. CDR3 length: 17 residues. The CDR3 sequence: CASSYGRRRGQGGGYTF. In DNA form, the CDR3 reads TGTGCCAGCAGTTATGGAAGGCGGCGGGGACAGGGAGGCGGCTACACCTTC.

In this sample, this clone turned up a few times. This chain joins TRBV10-3 and TRBJ2-5; D is possibly TRBD2 (5 bases). The germline CDR1 and CDR2 sequences are ENHRY and SYGVKD. The CDR3 consists of 14 residues. The V end lost 3 bases, the J end lost 5 bases, and 13 bases lay between the germline ends. CDR3 loop: CAISDGLAGETQYF. The CDR3 DNA sequence: TGTGCCATCAGTGATGGGCTAGCTGGGGAGACCCAGTACTTC.

The V and J genes are TRBV24-1 and TRBJ2-5, with TRBD2 matching over 8 bases. The V segment lost 7 bases and the J segment 4 bases; nucleotides outside the gene matches: 10. CDR1 and CDR2 (germline): KGHDR, SFDVKD. CDR3 length: 15 residues. The CDR3 spells CATRASGRGGETQYF. The CDR3 coding sequence is TGTGCCACCAGGGCCTCCGGTCGGGGGGGAGAGACCCAGTACTTC.

The V and J genes are TRBV3-1 (or the pseudogene TRBV3-2) and TRBJ2-1; perhaps TRBD2 as D (6 bases). V was shortened by 6 bases and J by 14 bases, with 20 bases between the two germline ends. The germline gives CDR1 LGHDT, CDR2 YNNKEL (reference sequence). This CDR3 is 13 amino acids long. The DNA of the CDR3 is TGTGCCAGCAGTCTAAATAGCGGCTACAAGGAGTTCTTC. Translating it yields CASSLNSGYKEFF.

The chain links TRBV19 to TRBJ1-3; weak D call: TRBD1 (5 bases). Germline values: CDR1 LNHDA, CDR2 SQIVND (reference sequence). This CDR3 has 19 residues. The V end lost 5 bases, the J end lost 0 bases, and 23 bases lay between the germline ends. The CDR3 DNA is TGTGCCAGTAGTCGCAGGGCGACATTGGCTCTGGGCTCTGGAAACACCATATATTTT. It yields the protein CASSRRATLALGSGNTIYF.